This T cell receptor (beta chain) appears in the sequencing data of a study of type 1 and type 2 diabetes patients. The germline V gene encodes CDR1 LNHNV and CDR2 YYDKDF (reference sequence). The ends were cut back, 0 bases at V and 8 bases at J, with 16 bases in the middle. This CDR3 has 16 residues. Amplification started from genomic DNA. A primer set of 30 forward and 13 reverse primers amplified the CDR3. TCRdb processed the multiplex PCR reads anew with MiXCR; each CDR3 protein has one entry. The table shows fewer than 350,000 distinct CDR3 sequences, with approximately 45% occurring only once. The V and J genes are TRBV15 and TRBJ1-4; D ambiguous. The TCR was taken from a man aged 18-30 years with type 2 diabetes. Material for sequencing was peripheral blood mononuclear cells (PBMCs). CDR3 region: CATSRDRTGRPEKLFF. The CDR3 region has the DNA TGTGCCACCAGCAGAGATAGGACGGGGAGACCCGAAAAACTGTTTTTT.